Listed here are 13 T cell receptor beta chains from one sample, sequenced in a study of T-cell reconstitution after alpha-beta-depleted transplantation in children. Unique molecular identifiers were used in preparing the TCRbeta library. Each CDR3 protein is one row after TCRdb ran MiXCR on the PCR reads. The sample carries 610,000 or so distinct CDR3 sequences, about a quarter recorded once. Sequencing was performed on PBMCs, taken before TCRalphabeta/CD19-depleted stem cell transplant. These receptor sequences come from a boy in the first two years of life with Wiskott-Aldrich syndrome, due to receive a stem cell transplant.

This clonotype came up a few times. The chain recombines TRBV7-2 with TRBJ1-6; TRBD1 matches at 7 bases. V shed 4 bases, J shed 7 bases, and the junction held 4 bases outside the gene matches. The CDR3 sequence is 14 residues long. In germline, CDR1 is SGHTA, CDR2 FQGNSA. The CDR3 is CASSYQGVNSPLHF. The CDR3 DNA sequence: TGTGCCAGCAGCTACCAGGGGGTCAATTCACCCCTCCACTTT.

This clonotype was seen more than once but under ten times. This chain uses TRBV6-5 with TRBJ2-1; tentative D call: TRBD2 (6 bases). Per germline, CDR1 MNHEY and CDR2 SVGAGI. This CDR3 is built from 15 residues. V lost 3 bases to trimming and J lost 5 bases, with 14 bases between them. CDR3 nucleotide sequence: TGTGCCAGCAGTTATTTCGGGACTCCGGACAATGAGCAGTTCTTC. Encoded protein: CASSYFGTPDNEQFF.

This clonotype turned up a few times. The chain links TRBV29-1 to TRBJ2-5; 7 bases match TRBD2. Germline lookup yields CDR1 SQVTM and CDR2 ANQGSEA. CDR3 length: 13 amino acids. V dropped 4 bases and J dropped 6; count of bases not matched to a gene: 8. CDR3 DNA sequence: TGCAGCGTTGGTTTCCAGGGAGGGAAGACCCAGTACTTC. Amino acids: CSVGFQGGKTQYF.

The sample holds a few counts of this clonotype. The chain recombines TRBV5-1 with TRBJ2-2; 7 bases fit TRBD2. The V segment lost 0 bases and the J segment 3 bases; nucleotides outside the gene matches: 5. Germline CDR1 SGHRS, CDR2 YFSETQ. The CDR3 runs 16 residues. This chain's CDR3 is CASSLAERGDTGELFF. CDR3 in DNA: TGCGCCAGCAGCTTGGCCGAGCGGGGAGACACCGGGGAGCTGTTTTTT.

This clonotype has more than one count but fewer than ten. The rearrangement uses TRBV5-1 and TRBJ2-1, with 9 bases identical to TRBD2. Per germline, CDR1 SGHRS and CDR2 YFSETQ. J gave up 4 bases and V 5 bases, and 7 bases lay outside the gene matches. The CDR3 length is 15 residues. CDR3 sequence: CASRLLAGTYNEQFF. Here the CDR3 DNA reads TGCGCCAGCAGATTGCTAGCGGGAACTTACAATGAGCAGTTCTTC.

Only a few counts were recorded for this clonotype. The genes are TRBV20-1 and TRBJ2-1; 8 bases fit TRBD2. This CDR3 spans 14 amino acids. Unmatched junction bases numbered 7, after V lost 6 bases and J lost 3 bases. CDR1 is DFQATT and CDR2 is SNEGSKA in the germline V gene (reference sequence). CDR3 in amino acids: CSALSGGFYNEQFF. The CDR3, as DNA: TGCAGTGCCCTGAGCGGGGGATTCTACAATGAGCAGTTCTTC.

This clonotype occurred a few times. V and J are TRBV15 and TRBJ2-2; no clear D. V was clipped by 4 bases and J by 7 bases, with 10 bases between them. There are 13 residues in the CDR3. Germline V lookup: CDR1 LNHNV, CDR2 YYDKDF (reference sequence). CDR3 residues: CATSTRFGGELFF. DNA for the CDR3: TGTGCCACCAGCACCAGGTTCGGCGGGGAGCTGTTTTTT.

The table lists this clonotype with a few counts. The chain has TRBV5-1 and TRBJ2-7, with 11 bases lining up with TRBD1. Trimming at V came to 5 bases and at J to 5 bases, leaving 6 bases not matched to a gene. Germline lookup yields CDR1 SGHRS and CDR2 YFSETQ. The CDR3 contains 14 residues. This chain's CDR3 is CASRTWTGGNEQYF. CDR3 DNA sequence: TGCGCCAGCAGAACTTGGACAGGGGGCAACGAGCAGTACTTC.

V gene TRBV9 combines with J gene TRBJ2-2; the D gene is possibly TRBD1 (5 bases). The CDR3 contains 15 residues. Looked up from germline, CDR1 is SGDLS and CDR2 is YYNGEE. V lost 0 bases to trimming and J lost 1 base, with 7 bases between them. CDR3 protein: CASSVVGQNTGELFF. In DNA form, the CDR3 reads TGTGCCAGCAGCGTAGTAGGACAGAACACCGGGGAGCTGTTTTTT.

This rearrangement joins TRBV27 to TRBJ2-5, with TRBD1 identical over 9 bases. Unmatched junction bases numbered 3, after V lost 4 bases and J lost 0 bases. CDR1 is MNHEY and CDR2 is SMNVEV in the germline V gene (reference sequence). The CDR3 is 15 residues long. The CDR3 nucleotides read TGTGCCAGCAGTTCATGGACAGGGGACCAAGAGACCCAGTACTTC. It specifies CASSSWTGDQETQYF.

The J gene is TRBJ2-3, the V gene TRBV5-1; D is undetermined. Between the trimmed V and J ends, which lost 7 bases and 6 bases, there was a span of 12 bases. CDR3 size: 12 residues. CDR1 is SGHRS, CDR2 YFSETQ, per germline. The CDR3 loop reads CASAMESDTQYF. CDR3 coding DNA: TGCGCCAGCGCAATGGAGTCCGATACGCAGTATTTT.

This chain uses TRBV5-5 with TRBJ1-4, with 8 bases identical to TRBD1. Germline CDR1 reads SGHKS; CDR2 reads YYEKEE (reference sequence). V shed 6 bases, J shed 3 bases, and the junction held 7 bases outside the gene matches. CDR3 length: 15 residues. The CDR3 DNA sequence: TGTGCCAGCAACCCCTGGGACAGGCCTAATGAAAAACTGTTTTTT. Translation gives CASNPWDRPNEKLFF. The whole variable domain, filled in from reference TRBV5-5 and TRBJ1-4, reads DAGVTQSPTHLIKTRGQQVTLRCSPISGHKSVSWYQQVLGQGPQFIFQYYEKEERGRGNFPDRFSARQFPNYSSELNVNALLLGDSALYLCASNPWDRPNEKLFFGSGTQLSVL.

The rearrangement joins TRBV5-4 to TRBJ2-1, with 9 bases that match TRBD2. V lost 4 bases to trimming and J lost 2 bases; unmatched junction nucleotides: 7. From germline, CDR1 is SGHNT and CDR2 YYREEE (reference sequence). The CDR3 runs to 16 residues. The CDR3 loop reads CASSPTGTSTYNEQFF. Here the CDR3 DNA reads TGTGCCAGCAGCCCCACCGGGACTAGCACCTACAATGAGCAGTTCTTC. The whole variable domain, remainder taken from reference TRBV5-4 and TRBJ2-1, is ETGVTQSPTHLIKTRGQQVTLRCSSQSGHNTVSWYQQALGQGPQFIFQYYREEENGRGNFPPRFSGLQFPNYSSELNVNALELDDSALYLCASSPTGTSTYNEQFFGPGTRLTVL.